The 26 T cell receptor beta chains below all came from one sample that was sequenced in a study of T cells in localized non-small cell lung cancer (TCRdb year 2020). The method was the immunoSEQ multiplex PCR assay. TCRdb carries this immuneACCESS record with in-frame sequences only. Its versions omit some clonotypes, under half of them owing to an unresolved V gene in the studies checked, with the rest unexplained. The sample table shows 2,200 or so clones, and roughly 25% are seen once. The ten largest make up less than 9.5% of the sample. Sequencing used lung tumor tissue, obtained before any cancer treatment. These receptors all stem from a woman aged 40-69 years with stage III squamous cell lung carcinoma.

A single count supports this clone. The chain employs TRBV23-1 and TRBJ2-7; D not resolved. TRBV23-1 is designated an ORF whose function remains uncertain. The CDR3 loop spans 18 amino acids. The V end was cut by 2 bases, the J end by 0 bases, with 20 bases between. The CDR3 reads CASSQVLFYGYTSYEQYF. DNA for the CDR3: TGCGCCAGCAGTCAAGTTCTATTTTACGGTTATACCTCCTACGAGCAGTACTTC.

The V gene is TRBV11-3, the J gene TRBJ2-5; 8 bases are a match to TRBD2. V lost 5 bases and J lost 1; bases outside the gene matches: 3. This CDR3 has 14 amino acids. Germline loops: CDR1 SGHNT, CDR2 YENEEA. This CDR3 is CASSPGTSQETQYF. The DNA of the CDR3 is TGTGCCAGCAGCCCCGGGACTAGCCAAGAGACCCAGTACTTC.

This clone showed up just a few times. The chain has TRBV6-8 and TRBJ1-2, with a weak D call TRBD1 (5 bases). The germline V and J ends were trimmed by 6 bases and 2 bases, with 10 bases remaining between them. CDR1 and CDR2 from the germline V gene are MNHGY and SAAAGT. There are 13 residues in the CDR3. The CDR3 loop is CASSPGINYGYTF. The CDR3 DNA follows: TGTGCCAGCAGCCCAGGGATAAACTATGGCTACACCTTC.

The chain has TRBV11-3 and TRBJ1-2, with TRBD1 matching over 11 bases. The germline V gene encodes CDR1 SGHNT and CDR2 YENEEA. The V and J ends lost 5 bases and 4 bases, in that order; junction bases with no gene match: 12. This CDR3 has 17 residues. The CDR3: CASSQALGTGGTYGYTF. In DNA form, the CDR3 reads TGTGCCAGCAGCCAGGCCCTAGGGACAGGGGGTACCTATGGCTACACCTTC.

For the CDR3, the DNA is TGTGCCAGCCTCCAGAGAGAGAACACTGAAGCTTTCTTT. This encodes CASLQRENTEAFF. The chain couples TRBV19 to TRBJ1-1; D call uncertain. CDR3 length: 13 amino acids. Germline V lookup: CDR1 LNHDA, CDR2 SQIVND (reference sequence). V gave up 9 bases and J gave up 1 base, with 12 bases separating them.

This clone is medium-sized (0.01 to 0.1%) in the sample. Other nucleotide sequences in the sample specify the same CDR3. This sequence joins TRBV9 and TRBJ2-3; D gene uncertain. Germline lookup yields CDR1 SGDLS and CDR2 YYNGEE. V lost 0 bases, J lost 4 bases, and 3 bases lay in between. There are 12 residues in the CDR3. The CDR3 region has the DNA TGTGCCAGCAGCGTAGGTGCAGATACGCAGTATTTT. This encodes CASSVGADTQYF.

This clone was counted between two and nine times. This sequence joins TRBV28 and TRBJ1-2; weak D call: TRBD1 (5 bases). V shed 6 bases and J shed 4 bases, with 12 bases lying between them. CDR3 size: 13 residues. In germline, CDR1 is MDHEN, CDR2 SYDVKM. The CDR3 nucleotides are TGTGCCAGCAGCCCCGGGACGATCTATGGCTACACCTTC. Its translation is CASSPGTIYGYTF.

This clone was detected a few times. The chain recombines TRBV28 with TRBJ1-6; 8 bases align to TRBD1. CDR1 is MDHEN and CDR2 is SYDVKM in the germline V gene. The junction had 10 bases not matched to a gene; V was cut back by 4 bases and J by 8 bases. This CDR3 has 16 amino acids. The CDR3 region is CASSSRYGQGYSPLHF. CDR3 DNA sequence: TGTGCCAGCAGTTCTCGATACGGACAGGGCTATTCACCCCTCCACTTT.

CDR3 nucleotides: TGTGCCAGCGGGCCCCCCGGGACAGGGATCTACGAGCAGTACTTC. Translation: CASGPPGTGIYEQYF. The V gene is TRBV11-3, the J gene TRBJ2-7, with 9 bases matching TRBD1. J lost 3 bases, V lost 8 bases, and 11 bases had no gene match. The CDR3 consists of 15 residues. CDR1 and CDR2 (germline): SGHNT, YENEEA.

The chain recombines TRBV5-1 with TRBJ2-7; 11 nucleotides align to TRBD1. The CDR3 length is 14 residues. CDR1 SGHRS and CDR2 YFSETQ come from the germline V gene. Unmatched junction bases numbered 7, after V lost 4 bases and J lost 7 bases. CDR3 DNA sequence: TGCGCCAGCAGCCCCGGACAGGGGGCTAGGGAGCAGTACTTC. This sequence encodes CASSPGQGAREQYF.

The chain carries TRBV5-1 and TRBJ1-1, with 7 bases that match TRBD1. Per germline, CDR1 SGHRS and CDR2 YFSETQ. V lost 0 bases and J lost 7; bases outside the gene matches: 6. The CDR3 consists of 14 residues. The CDR3 DNA reads TGCGCCAGCAGCTTGGGAAGGGACAGCATTGAAGCTTTCTTT. This sequence encodes CASSLGRDSIEAFF.

V gene TRBV6-8 combines with J gene TRBJ2-2; 8 nucleotides line up with TRBD1. Trimming removed 5 bases from V and 1 base from J; junction bases left unmatched: 0. The CDR3 length is 14 residues. Germline CDR1 reads MNHGY; CDR2 reads SAAAGT. The DNA for the CDR3 is TGTGCCAGCAGTGGGACAGGGAACACCGGGGAGCTGTTTTTT. Translation gives CASSGTGNTGELFF.

The V call is TRBV18, the J call TRBJ2-1; 8 bases line up with TRBD1. Germline V lookup: CDR1 KGHSH, CDR2 LQKENI. The CDR3 totals 15 residues. The ends lost 1 base at V and 6 bases at J; junction bases unmatched: 5. The CDR3 here is CASSPRSGTGNEQFF. CDR3 nucleotide sequence: TGTGCCAGCTCACCACGCTCCGGGACAGGCAATGAGCAGTTCTTC.

Relative to its sample, this clone is medium-sized. This chain connects TRBV6-8 to TRBJ2-1; weak D call: TRBD1 (5 bases). The ends were cut back, 5 bases at V and 4 bases at J, with 12 bases in the middle. Per germline, CDR1 MNHGY and CDR2 SAAAGT. The CDR3 is 14 amino acids. CDR3 bases: TGTGCCAGCAGTGGCAGGACACCTTACAATGAGCAGTTCTTC. As protein: CASSGRTPYNEQFF.

J is TRBJ2-7 and V is TRBV9, with 8 bases identical to TRBD2. The CDR3 has 14 residues. The trim removed 5 bases at V and 5 bases at J, leaving 9 bases unmatched. The V gene's germline CDR1 is SGDLS and CDR2 YYNGEE. The CDR3 spells CASSGGGGTNEQYF. The CDR3 nucleotides are TGTGCCAGCAGTGGTGGCGGGGGGACCAACGAGCAGTACTTC. Variable domain in full (rest from reference TRBV9 and TRBJ2-7): DSGVTQTPKHLITATGQRVTLRCSPRSGDLSVYWYQQSLDQGLQFLIQYYNGEERAKGNILERFSAQQFPDLHSELNLSSLELGDSALYFCASSGGGGTNEQYFGPGTRLTVT.

In its sample, this clone ranks as medium-sized. The rearrangement uses TRBV6-8 and TRBJ1-5; 9 bases line up with TRBD1. The CDR3 is made up of 15 amino acids. From germline, CDR1 is MNHGY and CDR2 SAAAGT. V lost 6 bases to trimming and J lost 5 bases; unmatched junction nucleotides: 8. CDR3 sequence (DNA): TGTGCCAGCAGAGGCGGGACAGGGTTTTATCAGCCCCAGCATTTT. Translating it yields CASRGGTGFYQPQHF.

This sequence joins TRBV29-1 and TRBJ2-7, with a tentative D call TRBD1 (6 bases). From germline, CDR1 is SQVTM and CDR2 ANQGSEA. The length of the CDR3 is 14 residues. The V gene lost 1 base and the J gene lost 2 bases, with 12 bases spanning the gap. CDR3 residues: CSVEGLQGAYEQYF. For the CDR3, the DNA is TGCAGCGTTGAAGGGCTACAGGGAGCCTACGAGCAGTACTTC.

This clone was found once. This chain uses TRBV19 with TRBJ1-5, with D hard to call. V was cut by 6 bases and J by 0 bases, with 9 bases left in between. The CDR3 consists of 14 residues. Germline CDR1 and CDR2: LNHDA and SQIVND (reference sequence). The CDR3 DNA reads TGTGCCAGTAGCGATTCTTATAGCAATCAGCCCCAGCATTTT. Protein: CASSDSYSNQPQHF.

This chain joins TRBV19 and TRBJ1-1, with 9 bases identical to TRBD1. CDR3 length equals 15 residues. Germline CDR1 and CDR2: LNHDA and SQIVND (reference sequence). The J segment lost 3 bases and the V segment lost 6 bases, leaving 8 bases of the junction unmatched. Written as DNA, the CDR3 is TGTGCCAGTAGAGACAGGGGGAGAACGGACACTGAAGCTTTCTTT. It encodes CASRDRGRTDTEAFF.

This clone was seen a handful of times. The J gene is TRBJ2-2, the V gene TRBV6-8, with D perhaps matching TRBD1 or TRBD2 (5 bases each). CDR1 and CDR2 (germline): MNHGY, SAAAGT. This CDR3 contains 14 residues. The V gene lost 5 bases and the J gene lost 5 bases, with 12 bases spanning the gap. The CDR3 sequence is CASSGLGETGELFF. CDR3 coding DNA: TGTGCCAGCAGTGGCTTGGGGGAGACCGGGGAGCTGTTTTTT.

This chain joins TRBV19 and TRBJ2-2, with D possibly being TRBD1 (7 bases). The CDR3 has 16 residues. Germline V gives CDR1 LNHDA, CDR2 SQIVND (reference sequence). V was pared by 3 bases and J by 7 bases, with 18 bases between. In nucleotides, the CDR3 is TGTGCCAGTAGTATCCCCCTTTGGCAGGGGGGCGGGGAGCTGTTTTTT. This codes for CASSIPLWQGGGELFF. Combining the CDR3 with reference TRBV19 and TRBJ2-2 gives the whole variable domain DGGITQSPKYLFRKEGQNVTLSCEQNLNHDAMYWYRQDPGQGLRLIYYSQIVNDFQKGDIAEGYSVSREKKESFPLTVTSAQKNPTAFYLCASSIPLWQGGGELFFGEGSRLTVL.

This chain connects TRBV5-1 to TRBJ2-7; D gene unclear. The CDR3 spans 14 residues. The germline V gene encodes CDR1 SGHRS and CDR2 YFSETQ. V lost 0 bases and J 6 bases, leaving 13 bases between the germline ends. The CDR3 here is CASSLVGPAPEQYF. The CDR3 nucleotides read TGCGCCAGCAGCTTGGTTGGTCCCGCTCCCGAGCAGTACTTC.

This clone was recorded a few times. The chain recombines TRBV12-5 with TRBJ2-3, with TRBD2 as a possible D gene (6 bases). CDR1 LGHNT and CDR2 FRNRAP come from the germline V gene. CDR3 length: 15 residues. The V gene lost 6 bases and the J gene lost 2 bases, with 15 bases spanning the gap. The CDR3 is CASGEGLVYTDTQYF. In DNA, the CDR3 is TGTGCTAGTGGGGAGGGCCTTGTATACACAGATACGCAGTATTTT.

This clone was counted between two and nine times. The V call is TRBV29-1, the J call TRBJ1-2, with 8 bases lining up with TRBD1. The trim removed 0 bases at V and 6 bases at J, leaving 6 bases unmatched. This CDR3 comprises 14 residues. The germline gives CDR1 SQVTM, CDR2 ANQGSEA. CDR3 DNA sequence: TGCAGCGTTGAAGATCGAGGACAGGGAAATGGCTACACCTTC. This translates into CSVEDRGQGNGYTF. Filled out from reference TRBV29-1 and TRBJ1-2, the complete variable domain reads SAVISQKPSRDICQRGTSLTIQCQVDSQVTMMFWYRQQPGQSLTLIATANQGSEATYESGFVIDKFPISRPNLTFSTLTVSNMSPEDSSIYLCSVEDRGQGNGYTFGSGTRLTVV.

The chain couples TRBV5-1 to TRBJ1-5; a weak D match, TRBD1 (5 bases). CDR1 and CDR2 from the germline V gene are SGHRS and YFSETQ. The CDR3 spans 14 residues. Trimming took off 0 bases at V and 7 bases at J, with 11 bases between the two ends. In nucleotides, the CDR3 is TGCGCCAGCAGCTTGGTGGGGGAGGGCCAGCCCCAGCATTTT. Residues: CASSLVGEGQPQHF.

This clone turned up a few times. V usage is TRBV7-2 and J usage is TRBJ1-1; no clear D. V lost 5 bases and J lost 1, with 8 bases in between. The CDR3 has 13 residues. Germline V gene lookup returns CDR1 SGHTA and CDR2 FQGNSA. The CDR3 reads CASSLGRNTEAFF. The CDR3 DNA follows: TGTGCCAGCAGCCTAGGGCGGAACACTGAAGCTTTCTTT.